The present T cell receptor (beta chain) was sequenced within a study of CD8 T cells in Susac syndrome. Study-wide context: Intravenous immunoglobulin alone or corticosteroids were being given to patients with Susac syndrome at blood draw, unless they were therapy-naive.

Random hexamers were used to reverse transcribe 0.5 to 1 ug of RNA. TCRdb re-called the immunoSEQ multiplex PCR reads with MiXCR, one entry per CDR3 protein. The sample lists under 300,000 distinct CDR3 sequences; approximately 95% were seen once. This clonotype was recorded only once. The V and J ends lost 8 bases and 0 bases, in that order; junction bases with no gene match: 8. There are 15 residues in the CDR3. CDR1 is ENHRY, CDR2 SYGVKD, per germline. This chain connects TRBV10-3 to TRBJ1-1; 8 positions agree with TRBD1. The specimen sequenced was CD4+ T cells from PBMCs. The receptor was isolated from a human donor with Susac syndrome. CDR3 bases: TGTGCCATCGCGGACAGGGAGAGTATGAACACTGAAGCTTTCTTT. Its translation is CAIADRESMNTEAFF.